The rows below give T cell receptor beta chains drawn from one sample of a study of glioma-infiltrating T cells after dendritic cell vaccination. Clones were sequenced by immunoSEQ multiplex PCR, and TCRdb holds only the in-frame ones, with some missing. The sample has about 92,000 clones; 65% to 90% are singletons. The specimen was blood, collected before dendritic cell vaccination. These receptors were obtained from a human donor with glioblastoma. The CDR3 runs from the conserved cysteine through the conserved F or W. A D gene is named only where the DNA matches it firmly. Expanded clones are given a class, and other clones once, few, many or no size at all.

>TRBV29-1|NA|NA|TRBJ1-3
CSVQTGKPGNTIYF
TGCAGCGTCCAGACCGGGAAACCTGGAAACACCATATATTTT
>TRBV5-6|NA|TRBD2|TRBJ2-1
CASSFGLAGGLNEQFF
TGTGCCAGCAGCTTTGGACTAGCGGGAGGACTCAATGAGCAGTTCTTC
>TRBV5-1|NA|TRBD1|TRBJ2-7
CASSDVPPGQGTHEQYF
TGCGCCAGCAGCGACGTCCCCCCGGGACAGGGAACCCACGAGCAGTACTTC
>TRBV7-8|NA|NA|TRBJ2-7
CASSLLGGAGEQYF
TGTGCCAGCAGCTTATTAGGCGGCGCTGGCGAGCAGTACTTC
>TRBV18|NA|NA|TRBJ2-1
CASSHSTYSYNEQFF
TGTGCCAGCTCACACTCGACATACTCCTACAATGAGCAGTTCTTC
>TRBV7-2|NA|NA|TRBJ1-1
CASNQGMNTEAFF
TGTGCCAGCAACCAGGGTATGAACACTGAAGCTTTCTTT
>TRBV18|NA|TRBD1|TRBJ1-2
CASSPWDREIYGYTF
TGTGCCAGCTCACCATGGGACAGGGAGATATATGGCTACACCTTC
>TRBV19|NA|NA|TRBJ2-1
CASSLRGVAGYNEQFF
TGTGCCAGTAGTCTGAGGGGGGTAGCGGGCTACAATGAGCAGTTCTTC
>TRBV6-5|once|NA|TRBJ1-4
CASSYLGDEKLFF
TGTGCCAGCAGTTACTTGGGAGATGAAAAACTGTTTTTT
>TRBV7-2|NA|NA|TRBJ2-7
CASSSTSYEQYF
TGTGCCAGCAGCTCAACATCCTACGAGCAGTACTTC
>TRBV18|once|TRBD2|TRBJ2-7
CASSPPDLAGGPVHEQYF
TGTGCCAGCTCACCACCGGATCTAGCGGGAGGGCCGGTCCACGAGCAGTACTTC
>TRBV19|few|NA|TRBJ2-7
CASSFGGRGSYEQYF
TGTGCCAGTAGTTTTGGAGGGAGAGGCTCCTACGAGCAGTACTTC
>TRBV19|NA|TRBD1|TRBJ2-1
CASSWETGVNEQFF
TGTGCCAGTAGTTGGGAGACAGGGGTCAATGAGCAGTTCTTC
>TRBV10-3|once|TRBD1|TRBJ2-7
CALRTGSYEQYF
TGTGCCCTAAGGACAGGGAGCTACGAGCAGTACTTC
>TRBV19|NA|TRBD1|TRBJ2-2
CASSILSTGPGELFF
TGTGCCAGTAGTATCCTCTCGACAGGGCCGGGGGAGCTGTTTTTT
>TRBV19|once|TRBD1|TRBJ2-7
CASTKTGTATYEQYF
TGTGCCAGTACCAAGACCGGGACAGCAACCTACGAGCAGTACTTC
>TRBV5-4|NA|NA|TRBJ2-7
CASSGDIGTYEQYF
TGTGCCAGCAGCGGGGACATCGGAACCTACGAGCAGTACTTC
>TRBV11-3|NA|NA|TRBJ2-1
CASSLDQEGSNEQFF
TGTGCCAGCAGCTTAGATCAGGAGGGGTCCAATGAGCAGTTCTTC
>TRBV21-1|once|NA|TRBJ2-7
CASQLARIPYEQYF
TGTGCCAGCCAGCTAGCGAGAATTCCCTACGAGCAGTACTTC
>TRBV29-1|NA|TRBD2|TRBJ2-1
CSAIAGGNEQFF
TGCAGCGCTATAGCGGGGGGCAATGAGCAGTTCTTC
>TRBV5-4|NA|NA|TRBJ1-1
CASRAGTTNTEAFF
TGTGCCAGCAGGGCCGGGACAACAAACACTGAAGCTTTCTTT
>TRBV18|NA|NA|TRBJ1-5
CASSLGQPSNQPQHF
TGTGCCAGCTCGCTTGGACAGCCTAGCAATCAGCCCCAGCATTTT
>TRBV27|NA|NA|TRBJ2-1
CASREWASGSSGFF
NA
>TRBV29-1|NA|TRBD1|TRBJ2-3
CSVARDRNTDTQYF
TGCAGCGTTGCAAGGGACAGGAACACAGATACGCAGTATTTT
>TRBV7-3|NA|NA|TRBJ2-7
CASSLKRRQTYEQYF
TGTGCCAGCAGCTTAAAGCGGCGGCAGACCTACGAGCAGTACTTC
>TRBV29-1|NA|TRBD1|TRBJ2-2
CSVGDRDTGELFF
TGCAGCGTCGGGGACAGGGACACCGGGGAGCTGTTTTTT
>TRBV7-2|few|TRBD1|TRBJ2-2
CASSPGDSHTGELFF
TGTGCCAGCAGCCCCGGGGACAGCCACACCGGGGAGCTGTTTTTT
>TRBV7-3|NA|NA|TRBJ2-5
CASSTGAGETQYF
TGTGCCAGCAGTACAGGGGCGGGGGAGACCCAGTACTTC
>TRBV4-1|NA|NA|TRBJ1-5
CASSQDYMGEAPRSQHF
TGCGCCAGCAGCCAAGACTACATGGGGGAGGCCCCTAGGTCCCAGCATTTT
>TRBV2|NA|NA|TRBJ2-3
CGPQALAKPDTQYF
TGTGGACCCCAGGCGCTAGCGAAACCAGATACGCAGTATTTT
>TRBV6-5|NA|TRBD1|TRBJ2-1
CASSYSRQGGYNEQFF
TGTGCCAGCAGTTACTCCCGACAGGGGGGTTACAATGAGCAGTTCTTC
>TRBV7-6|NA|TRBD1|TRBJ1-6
CASSDGQGSNSPLHF
TGTGCCAGCAGCGACGGACAGGGGAGTAATTCACCCCTCCACTTT
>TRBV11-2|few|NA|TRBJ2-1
CASSLFTGPYNEQFF
TGTGCCAGCAGCTTATTTACAGGGCCCTACAATGAGCAGTTCTTC
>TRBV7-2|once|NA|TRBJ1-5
CASSLQSSNQPQHF
TGTGCCAGCAGCTTACAGTCTAGCAATCAGCCCCAGCATTTT
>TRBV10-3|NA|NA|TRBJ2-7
CAISESGLARSYEQYF
TGTGCCATCAGTGAGTCGGGTCTAGCGCGATCCTACGAGCAGTACTTC
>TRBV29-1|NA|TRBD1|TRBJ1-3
CSIVDRDSGNTIYF
TGCAGCATCGTGGACAGGGACTCTGGAAACACCATATATTTT
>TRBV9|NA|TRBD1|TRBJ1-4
CASSVSTGGDEKLFF
TGTGCCAGCAGCGTTAGTACAGGGGGCGACGAAAAACTGTTTTTT
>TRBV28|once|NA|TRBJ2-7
CASRSPSSEALYEQYF
TGTGCCAGCAGATCCCCCTCTTCAGAGGCCCTCTACGAGCAGTACTTC